The T cell receptor (beta chain) described here comes from a study of PD-1 blockade in classical Hodgkin lymphoma. The table lists this clone with a few counts. Produced via immunoSEQ multiplex PCR; TCRdb's table is partial and in-frame only. The sample lists under 35,000 clones, around 85% occurring once. Germline assignment: CDR1 MNHNY and CDR2 SVGAGI (reference sequence). Trimming stripped 6 bases from V and 6 bases from J, with 17 bases between. The length of the CDR3 is 14 residues. Specified time point: cycle 4 day 1 (C4D1), after 5 to 7 weeks of nivolumab. All patients experienced relapse after autologous stem cell transplantation, and brentuximab vedotin exposure was variable. Magnetic negative selection was used to purify CD4+ T cells from PBMCs that had been thawed.

This clonotype was sampled from a human donor with classical Hodgkin lymphoma. This rearrangement joins TRBV6-6 to TRBJ1-2, with D maybe TRBD1 (5 bases). The starting material was CD4+ T cells from blood, obtained before the fourth cycle of nivolumab. CDR3 bases: TGTGCCAGCAGCCCCGGGGGGTTACGGAATGGCTACACCTTC. Its translation: CASSPGGLRNGYTF.